This record covers a single TCR beta chain. This specimen belongs to a study of OX40 agonist ivuxolimab in advanced cancers. Profiled with immunoSEQ multiplex PCR; TCRdb holds only in-frame clones, not every one. Of roughly 70,000 clones in the sample, roughly 80% were seen once. CDR1 and CDR2 (germline): MNHEY, SVGAGI. The CDR3 spans 15 residues. Trimming at V came to 4 bases and at J to 4 bases, leaving 6 bases not matched to a gene. Here the sequenced sample was CD4+ or CD8+ T cells sorted from blood, taken in a trial of the OX40 agonist ivuxolimab. This TCR derives from an adult with an advanced solid tumor such as melanoma, head and neck, liver or kidney cancer. This chain connects TRBV6-5 to TRBJ2-5; 10 nucleotides align to TRBD2. For the CDR3, the DNA is TGTGCCAGCAGTTTGATAGCGGGGGGCGGAGAGACCCAGTACTTC. Amino acids: CASSLIAGGGETQYF.